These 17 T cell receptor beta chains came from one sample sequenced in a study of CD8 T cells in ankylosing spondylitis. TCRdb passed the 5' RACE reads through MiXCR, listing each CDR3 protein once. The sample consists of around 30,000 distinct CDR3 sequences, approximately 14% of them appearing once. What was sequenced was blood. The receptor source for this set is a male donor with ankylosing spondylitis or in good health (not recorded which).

The CDR3 DNA reads as TGTGCCAGCAGTCCCCGGACTAGCCGATCAAACATTCAGTACTTC. It yields the protein CASSPRTSRSNIQYF. This chain connects TRBV12-3 or TRBV12-4 to TRBJ2-4, with 8 bases fitting TRBD2. With V trimmed by 5 bases and J by 6 bases, 9 bases remained unmatched. The CDR3 is made up of 15 amino acids.

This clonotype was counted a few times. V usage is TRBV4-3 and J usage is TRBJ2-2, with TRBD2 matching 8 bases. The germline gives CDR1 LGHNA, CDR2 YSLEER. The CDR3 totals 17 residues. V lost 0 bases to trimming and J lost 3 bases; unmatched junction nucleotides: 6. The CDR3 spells CASSQEIAGSYTGELFF. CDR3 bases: TGCGCCAGCAGCCAAGAAATAGCGGGGAGCTACACCGGGGAGCTGTTTTTT.

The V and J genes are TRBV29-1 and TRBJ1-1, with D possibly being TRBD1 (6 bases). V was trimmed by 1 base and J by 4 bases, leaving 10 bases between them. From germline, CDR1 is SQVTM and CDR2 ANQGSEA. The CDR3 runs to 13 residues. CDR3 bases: TGCAGCGTTGAAGCAGGGGCGGGCACTGAAGCTTTCTTT. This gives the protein CSVEAGAGTEAFF. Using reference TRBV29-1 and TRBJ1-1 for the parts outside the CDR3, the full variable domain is SAVISQKPSRDICQRGTSLTIQCQVDSQVTMMFWYRQQPGQSLTLIATANQGSEATYESGFVIDKFPISRPNLTFSTLTVSNMSPEDSSIYLCSVEAGAGTEAFFGQGTRLTVV.

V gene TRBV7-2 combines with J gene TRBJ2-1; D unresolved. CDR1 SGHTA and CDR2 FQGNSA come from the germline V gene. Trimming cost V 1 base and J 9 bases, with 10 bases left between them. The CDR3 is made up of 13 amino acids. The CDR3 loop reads CASSLDWRREQFF. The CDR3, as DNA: TGTGCCAGCAGCTTAGATTGGCGGCGTGAGCAGTTCTTC.

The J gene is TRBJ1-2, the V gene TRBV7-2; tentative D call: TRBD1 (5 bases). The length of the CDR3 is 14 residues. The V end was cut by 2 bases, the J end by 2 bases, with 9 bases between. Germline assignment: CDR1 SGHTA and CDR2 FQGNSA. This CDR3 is CASSLWQGNYGYTF. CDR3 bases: TGTGCCAGCAGCTTATGGCAGGGAAACTATGGCTACACCTTC.

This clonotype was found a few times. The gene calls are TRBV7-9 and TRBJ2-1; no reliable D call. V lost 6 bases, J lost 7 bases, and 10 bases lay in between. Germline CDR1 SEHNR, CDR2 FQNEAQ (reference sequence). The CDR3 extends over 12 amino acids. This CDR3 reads CASRSGPNEQFF. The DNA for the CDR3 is TGTGCCAGCAGATCGGGCCCAAATGAGCAGTTCTTC. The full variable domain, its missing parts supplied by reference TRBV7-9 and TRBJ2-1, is DTGVSQNPRHKITKRGQNVTFRCDPISEHNRLYWYRQTLGQGPEFLTYFQNEAQLEKSRLLSDRFSAERPKGSFSTLEIQRTEQGDSAMYLCASRSGPNEQFFGPGTRLTVL.

The DNA for the CDR3 is TGTGCCAGCAGCTTAGAAGGCGGCACTGAAGCTTTCTTT. Translation gives CASSLEGGTEAFF. The genes are TRBV7-9 and TRBJ1-1; D is undetermined. The ends were cut back, 1 base at V and 4 bases at J, with 7 bases in the middle. Germline values: CDR1 SEHNR, CDR2 FQNEAQ (reference sequence). The CDR3 consists of 13 residues.

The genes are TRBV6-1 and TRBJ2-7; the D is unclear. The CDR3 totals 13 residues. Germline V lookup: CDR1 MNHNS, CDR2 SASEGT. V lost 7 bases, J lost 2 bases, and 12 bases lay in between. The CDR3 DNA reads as TGTGCCAGCATGAGACAAAGGGCCTACGAGCAGTACTTC. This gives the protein CASMRQRAYEQYF.

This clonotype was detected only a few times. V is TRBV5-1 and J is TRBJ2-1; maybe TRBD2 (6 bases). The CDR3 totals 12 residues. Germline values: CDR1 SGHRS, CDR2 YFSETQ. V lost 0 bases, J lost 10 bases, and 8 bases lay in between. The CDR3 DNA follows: TGCGCCAGCAGCTTGGTTGGGGGGGAGCAGTTCTTC. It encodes CASSLVGGEQFF. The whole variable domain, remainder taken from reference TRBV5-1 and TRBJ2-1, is KAGVTQTPRYLIKTRGQQVTLSCSPISGHRSVSWYQQTPGQGLQFLFEYFSETQRNKGNFPGRFSGRQFSNSRSEMNVSTLELGDSALYLCASSLVGGEQFFGPGTRLTVL.

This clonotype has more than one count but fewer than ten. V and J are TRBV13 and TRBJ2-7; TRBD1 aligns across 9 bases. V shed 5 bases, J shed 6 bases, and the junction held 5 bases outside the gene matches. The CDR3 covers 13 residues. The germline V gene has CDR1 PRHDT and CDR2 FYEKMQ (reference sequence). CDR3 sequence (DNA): TGTGCCAGCAGCGAGGGACAGGGCATCGAGCAGTACGTC. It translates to CASSEGQGIEQYV.

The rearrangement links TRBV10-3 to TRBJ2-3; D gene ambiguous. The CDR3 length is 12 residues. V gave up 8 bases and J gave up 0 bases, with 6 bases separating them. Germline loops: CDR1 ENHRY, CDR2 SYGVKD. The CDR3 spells CAIGHSTDTQYF. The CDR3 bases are TGTGCCATCGGTCACAGCACAGATACGCAGTATTTT.

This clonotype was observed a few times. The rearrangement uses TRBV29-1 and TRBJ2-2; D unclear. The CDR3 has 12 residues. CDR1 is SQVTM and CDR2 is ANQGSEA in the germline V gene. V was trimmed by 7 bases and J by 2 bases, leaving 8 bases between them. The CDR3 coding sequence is TGCAGCGGTGGACCAAACACCGGGGAGCTGTTTTTT. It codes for CSGGPNTGELFF.

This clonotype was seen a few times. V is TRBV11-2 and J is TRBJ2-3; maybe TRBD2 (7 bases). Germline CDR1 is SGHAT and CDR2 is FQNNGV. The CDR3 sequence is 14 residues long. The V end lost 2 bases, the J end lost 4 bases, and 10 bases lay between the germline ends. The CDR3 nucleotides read TGTGCCAGCAGCTTACGGGGGGCCTCAGATACGCAGTATTTT. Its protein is CASSLRGASDTQYF.

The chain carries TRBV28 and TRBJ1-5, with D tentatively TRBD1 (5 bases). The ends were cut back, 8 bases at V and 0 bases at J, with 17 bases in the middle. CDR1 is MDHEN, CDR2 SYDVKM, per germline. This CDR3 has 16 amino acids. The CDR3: CASFTRRTYSNQPQHF. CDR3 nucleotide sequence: TGTGCCAGCTTCACCCGTAGGACATATAGCAATCAGCCCCAGCATTTT.

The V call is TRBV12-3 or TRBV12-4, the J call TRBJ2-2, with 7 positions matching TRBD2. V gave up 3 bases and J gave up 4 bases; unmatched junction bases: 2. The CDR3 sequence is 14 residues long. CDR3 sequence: CASSFGGITGELFF. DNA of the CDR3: TGTGCCAGCAGTTTCGGGGGGATCACCGGGGAGCTGTTTTTT.

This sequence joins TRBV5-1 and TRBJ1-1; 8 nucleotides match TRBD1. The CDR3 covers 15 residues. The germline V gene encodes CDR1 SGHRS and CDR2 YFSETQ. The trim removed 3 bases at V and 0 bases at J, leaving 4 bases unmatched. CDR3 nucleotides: TGCGCCAGCAGCTACCGGACAGGGATGAACACTGAAGCTTTCTTT. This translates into CASSYRTGMNTEAFF.

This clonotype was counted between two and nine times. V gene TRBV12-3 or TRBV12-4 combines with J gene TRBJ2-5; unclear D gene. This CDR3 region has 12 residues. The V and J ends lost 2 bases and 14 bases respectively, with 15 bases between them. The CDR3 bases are TGTGCCAGCAGTTTATTGGGAAAGACACCATACTTC. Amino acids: CASSLLGKTPYF.